The sequence of this T cell receptor beta chain was determined in a study of cytomegalovirus exposure and HLA in healthy donors. Looked up from germline, CDR1 is KGHSH and CDR2 is LQKENI. The ends were cut back, 5 bases at V and 0 bases at J, with 8 bases in the middle. This CDR3 has 14 residues. PCR primers comprised 60 Vbeta and 13 Jbeta primers. Clones were sequenced by immunoSEQ multiplex PCR, and TCRdb holds only the in-frame ones, with some missing. The sample yields a few hundred thousand clones, 85% to 90% seen once. Broader study findings: Donors belonging to an Asian-associated ancestry cluster reportedly showed fewer N-insertions in productive TCRs than the roughly 700-donor mean, according to what a later analysis found.

Concerning this clone: Its specificity is unknown.

Sequenced: PBMCs. The gene calls are TRBV18 and TRBJ1-5, with D unclear. The TCR originated in a woman aged 18 to 35 in good health and CMV-seronegative. CDR3 loop: CASSASYSNQPQHF. For the CDR3, the DNA is TGTGCCAGCTCAGCTAGCTATAGCAATCAGCCCCAGCATTTT.